Listed here are 25 T cell receptor beta chains from one sample, sequenced in a study of technical replicates of blood from four donors. The repertoire was sequenced with immunoSEQ multiplex PCR; TCRdb's copy has only in-frame clones and lacks some. The repertoire holds about 100,000 clones, with approximately 95% as singletons. The specimen was T cells isolated from PBMCs. Every receptor here comes from a human donor in good health.

The gene calls are TRBV5-6 and TRBJ1-1; D not resolved. This CDR3 contains 15 residues. With 2 bases removed from V and 1 base from J, the gap between germline ends came to 12 bases. The germline CDR1 and CDR2 sequences are SGHDT and YYEEEE. For the CDR3, the DNA is TGTGCCAGCAGCTTATGGGCGACGGCGAACACTGAAGCTTTCTTT. It translates to CASSLWATANTEAFF.

The chain joins TRBV11-2 to TRBJ2-3; 9 nucleotides match TRBD1. V lost 4 bases, J lost 3 bases, and 14 bases stayed unmatched. This CDR3 has 18 residues. Per germline, CDR1 SGHAT and CDR2 FQNNGV. Here the CDR3 reads CASSSLEWGQGGTDTQYF. CDR3 sequence (DNA): TGTGCCAGCAGCTCCCTTGAGTGGGGACAGGGAGGGACAGATACGCAGTATTTT.

The chain employs TRBV4-1 and TRBJ1-1; 10 bases line up with TRBD1. This CDR3 has 16 amino acids. CDR1 MGHRA and CDR2 YSYEKL come from the germline V gene. With 4 bases clipped from V and 3 bases from J, the junction kept 8 bases outside the gene matches. The CDR3 protein is CASSPGQGGWDTEAFF. The CDR3 coding sequence is TGCGCCAGCAGCCCCGGACAGGGGGGTTGGGACACTGAAGCTTTCTTT.

This chain joins TRBV23-1 and TRBJ2-1; 11 nucleotides align to TRBD2. TRBV23-1 is filed as an ORF, its function uncertain. This CDR3 is built from 24 residues. The ends lost 4 bases at V and 8 bases at J; junction bases unmatched: 34. DNA for the CDR3: TGCGCCAGCAGTCTCCTGGGAGGGGACATGCTTAACCCCGGGACTAGCGGAATGTACGATGAGCAGTTCTTC. Its protein is CASSLLGGDMLNPGTSGMYDEQFF.

The V gene is TRBV28, the J gene TRBJ2-1; perhaps TRBD2 as D (6 bases). V was clipped by 6 bases and J by 0 bases, with 12 bases between them. CDR1 and CDR2 from the germline V gene are MDHEN and SYDVKM. The CDR3 is made up of 15 amino acids. The CDR3, as DNA: TGTGCCAGCAGCTGGGACTTGAGCTCCTACAATGAGCAGTTCTTC. Translated, it gives CASSWDLSSYNEQFF.

This clone came up many times. The chain links TRBV2 to TRBJ2-7; D is unclear. Germline CDR1 is SNHLY and CDR2 is FYNNEI. Trimming took off 4 bases at V and 3 bases at J, with 7 bases between the two ends. There are 12 residues in the CDR3. The CDR3, as DNA: TGTGCCAGCAGTGTGAGCAACTACGAGCAGTACTTC. Protein product: CASSVSNYEQYF.

The chain links TRBV18 to TRBJ2-7; 8 bases line up with TRBD1. V lost 2 bases and J lost 4; bases outside the gene matches: 10. This CDR3 is built from 16 residues. Germline values: CDR1 KGHSH, CDR2 LQKENI. CDR3 DNA: TGTGCCAGCTCACCAATCACAGGGGGGATTGTGTACGAGCAGTACTTC. This gives the protein CASSPITGGIVYEQYF.

This clone appeared a single time. The V gene is TRBV10-2, the J gene TRBJ2-1; 8 nucleotides match TRBD1. The CDR3 runs to 14 residues. V dropped 3 bases and J dropped 3; count of bases not matched to a gene: 1. CDR1 and CDR2 from the germline V gene are WSHSY and SAAADI. The CDR3 loop reads CASSDGQGYNEQFF. CDR3 DNA sequence: TGCGCCAGCAGTGATGGACAGGGCTACAATGAGCAGTTCTTC.

This clone was counted a single time. The chain couples TRBV5-1 to TRBJ1-4; TRBD1 agrees at 10 bases. CDR1 and CDR2 (germline): SGHRS, YFSETQ. With 4 bases clipped from V and 6 bases from J, the junction kept 3 bases outside the gene matches. CDR3 length equals 14 residues. The CDR3 here is CASSAGTGDEKLFF. The CDR3 bases are TGCGCCAGCAGCGCCGGGACAGGGGATGAAAAACTGTTTTTT. Looking up the rest from reference TRBV5-1 and TRBJ1-4 gives the full variable domain: KAGVTQTPRYLIKTRGQQVTLSCSPISGHRSVSWYQQTPGQGLQFLFEYFSETQRNKGNFPGRFSGRQFSNSRSEMNVSTLELGDSALYLCASSAGTGDEKLFFGSGTQLSVL.

This clone has just one count. The chain carries TRBV7-8 and TRBJ1-5; the D is unclear. The germline V and J ends were trimmed by 4 bases and 4 bases, with 17 bases remaining between them. The CDR3 consists of 16 residues. CDR1 and CDR2 (germline): SGHVS, FQNEAQ. The CDR3 protein is CASSSGRGALNQPQHF. The CDR3 DNA reads TGTGCCAGCAGCTCCGGGAGAGGAGCCCTGAATCAGCCCCAGCATTTT.

This chain joins TRBV2 and TRBJ2-3; no clear D. The V and J ends lost 7 bases and 4 bases respectively, with 12 bases between them. There are 13 residues in the CDR3. CDR1 SNHLY and CDR2 FYNNEI come from the germline V gene. The CDR3 here is CASNLRGADTQYF. For the CDR3, the DNA is TGTGCCAGCAACTTAAGAGGCGCAGATACGCAGTATTTT.

The chain joins TRBV4-1 to TRBJ1-5; D is ambiguous. The CDR3 has 15 amino acids. CDR1 is MGHRA and CDR2 is YSYEKL in the germline V gene. The V gene lost 4 bases and the J gene lost 2 bases, with 12 bases spanning the gap. The CDR3 DNA reads TGCGCCAGCAGCCCCCAGGTTTCGGGCAATCAGCCCCAGCATTTT. This encodes CASSPQVSGNQPQHF.

CDR3: CASSQVERGPSGANVLTF. The CDR3 coding sequence is TGTGCCAGCAGCCAAGTGGAGCGGGGTCCCTCTGGGGCCAACGTCCTGACTTTC. This chain joins TRBV4-2 and TRBJ2-6, with TRBD2 matching over 7 bases. There are 18 residues in the CDR3. With 1 base clipped from V and 0 bases from J, the junction kept 6 bases outside the gene matches. Per the germline V gene, CDR1 is LGHNA and CDR2 is YNFKEQ.

This clone was seen a single time. The V and J genes are TRBV4-1 and TRBJ1-5, with a tentative D call TRBD1 (6 bases). CDR3 length equals 14 residues. V was clipped by 1 base and J by 4 bases, with 8 bases between them. Germline loops: CDR1 MGHRA, CDR2 YSYEKL. CDR3 amino acids: CASSQVTGNQPQHF. The CDR3 nucleotides are TGCGCCAGCAGCCAAGTAACAGGGAATCAGCCCCAGCATTTT.

The V gene is TRBV27, the J gene TRBJ2-7; D is perhaps TRBD1 (6 bases). Trimming took off 5 bases at V and 3 bases at J, with 11 bases between the two ends. The germline gives CDR1 MNHEY, CDR2 SMNVEV (reference sequence). The length of the CDR3 is 13 residues. The CDR3 region has the DNA TGTGCCAGCAGTGAGACAGGAATCTACGAGCAGTACTTC. As protein: CASSETGIYEQYF.

The chain has TRBV9 and TRBJ2-1; no reliable D call. The CDR3 has 15 amino acids. V lost 0 bases to trimming and J lost 1 base, with 8 bases between them. Germline CDR1 reads SGDLS; CDR2 reads YYNGEE. CDR3 region: CASSVDPGSYNEQFF. The CDR3 DNA reads as TGTGCCAGCAGCGTAGACCCGGGTTCCTACAATGAGCAGTTCTTC.

This chain uses TRBV10-3 with TRBJ2-1; the match to TRBD1 covers 8 bases. The V gene's germline CDR1 is ENHRY and CDR2 SYGVKD. This CDR3 spans 18 amino acids. Trimming cost V 4 bases and J 6 bases; bases outside gene matches: 17. CDR3 coding DNA: TGTGCCATCAGTGGGGTTGTCCAGGGGGCCCAAGGGGGCAATGAGCAGTTCTTC. It translates to CAISGVVQGAQGGNEQFF.

This chain joins TRBV10-3 and TRBJ2-5, with a weak D call TRBD2 (6 bases). V was shortened by 3 bases and J by 0 bases, with 14 bases between the two germline ends. The CDR3 is 16 residues long. Germline-derived CDR1 and CDR2 are ENHRY and SYGVKD. The CDR3 loop is CAISDPGTRDQETQYF. As DNA, the CDR3 is TGTGCCATCAGTGATCCCGGGACTCGCGACCAAGAGACCCAGTACTTC.

The rearrangement uses TRBV30 and TRBJ2-5, with 7 bases fitting TRBD1. Looked up from germline, CDR1 is GTSNPN and CDR2 is SVGIG (reference sequence). The CDR3 loop spans 15 amino acids. Unmatched junction bases numbered 9, after V lost 1 base and J lost 4 bases. CDR3 bases: TGTGCCTGGAGTGAGGGGGCAATGAATAGAGAGACCCAGTACTTC. Protein product: CAWSEGAMNRETQYF.

This rearrangement joins TRBV5-1 to TRBJ1-1, with D possibly being TRBD1 (5 bases). Germline CDR1 is SGHRS and CDR2 is YFSETQ. This CDR3 is 13 amino acids long. Deletions cut 2 bases from V and 8 bases from J, with 13 bases between. CDR3 nucleotide sequence: TGCGCCAGCAGCTTAGGGCAGGGTTCGGAAGCTTTCTTT. Its translation is CASSLGQGSEAFF.

The J gene is TRBJ1-1, the V gene TRBV25-1; D is ambiguous. V lost 4 bases and J lost 11, with 17 bases in between. The germline CDR1 and CDR2 sequences are MGHDK and SYGVNS. This CDR3 has 13 amino acids. The CDR3 reads CASSGTLEGEAFF. The CDR3 DNA sequence: TGTGCCAGCAGTGGAACCCTAGAAGGTGAGGCTTTCTTT.

The chain combines TRBV7-2 with TRBJ1-2, with 9 positions matching TRBD1. The germline V gene encodes CDR1 SGHTA and CDR2 FQGNSA. This CDR3 contains 15 residues. V lost 1 base, J lost 7 bases, and 7 bases stayed unmatched. CDR3 in amino acids: CASSLGVGTGSGYTF. CDR3 nucleotide sequence: TGTGCCAGCAGCTTAGGCGTCGGGACAGGGAGTGGCTACACCTTC.

As DNA, the CDR3 is TGCAGCGTTGGCCGAAGACAGGGGGCGAATGGCTACACCTTC. This encodes CSVGRRQGANGYTF. The V gene is TRBV29-1, the J gene TRBJ1-2; 10 bases fit TRBD1. CDR1 is SQVTM and CDR2 is ANQGSEA in the germline V gene. The junction had 8 bases not matched to a gene; V was cut back by 4 bases and J by 6 bases. CDR3 length: 14 amino acids. The full variable domain, completed using reference TRBV29-1 and TRBJ1-2, is SAVISQKPSRDICQRGTSLTIQCQVDSQVTMMFWYRQQPGQSLTLIATANQGSEATYESGFVIDKFPISRPNLTFSTLTVSNMSPEDSSIYLCSVGRRQGANGYTFGSGTRLTVV.

The chain uses TRBV28 and TRBJ2-7; tentatively, D is TRBD1 (6 bases). V lost 4 bases, J lost 2 bases, and 12 bases lay in between. This CDR3 has 14 amino acids. Germline-derived CDR1 and CDR2 are MDHEN and SYDVKM. CDR3 coding DNA: TGTGCCAGCAGTTCCCAGGGGCCCGCCTACGAGCAGTACTTC. This codes for CASSSQGPAYEQYF.

The chain is built from TRBV10-3 and TRBJ1-2, with D uncertain. CDR1 and CDR2 (germline): ENHRY, SYGVKD. Trimming took off 0 bases at V and 0 bases at J, with 5 bases between the two ends. The CDR3 runs 14 residues. The CDR3 protein is CAISESAANYGYTF. Written as DNA, the CDR3 is TGTGCCATCAGTGAGTCGGCAGCTAACTATGGCTACACCTTC.